These 10 T cell receptor beta chains were all obtained from the same sample, sequenced in a study of control samples from healthy donors and cancer patients. Data came from immunoSEQ multiplex PCR; TCRdb stores just in-frame clones and leaves some out. The sample holds about 38,000 clones, 65% to 85% seen once. The material sequenced was PBMCs. Every receptor here comes from a woman in her sixties or seventies with lung cancer.

The chain employs TRBV7-8 and TRBJ1-5, with 7 bases fitting TRBD1. The germline gives CDR1 SGHVS, CDR2 FQNEAQ. J was trimmed by 3 bases and V by 5 bases; bases with no gene match: 4. This CDR3 has 14 amino acids. CDR3 coding DNA: TGTGCCAGCAGCCAGACAGGGCCCAATCAGCCCCAGCATTTT. This sequence encodes CASSQTGPNQPQHF.

The table lists this clone with a few counts. The chain links TRBV15 to TRBJ1-1; no firm D call. The CDR3 consists of 17 residues. The V end was cut by 0 bases, the J end by 3 bases, with 17 bases between. The germline gives CDR1 LNHNV, CDR2 YYDKDF (reference sequence). In DNA form, the CDR3 reads TGTGCCACCAGCAGAGATGTAGTGATTGCAAAGGACACTGAAGCTTTCTTT. This codes for CATSRDVVIAKDTEAFF.

V is TRBV12-3 or TRBV12-4 and J is TRBJ2-1; D gene unclear. The CDR3 runs 13 residues. V was shortened by 6 bases and J by 7 bases, with 13 bases between the two germline ends. The CDR3 region has the DNA TGTGCCAGCAGCCCGCTTACAGAGAATGAGCAGTTCTTC. Protein: CASSPLTENEQFF.

This clone came up once. The rearrangement uses TRBV10-3 and TRBJ1-1; no firm D call. Germline assignment: CDR1 ENHRY and CDR2 SYGVKD. The germline V and J ends were trimmed by 1 base and 1 base, with 4 bases remaining between them. The CDR3 totals 13 residues. CDR3 sequence (DNA): TGTGCCATCAGTGAGTTTACGAACACTGAAGCTTTCTTT. It encodes CAISEFTNTEAFF.

This rearrangement joins TRBV7-2 to TRBJ1-5; D remains unclear. V was trimmed by 4 bases and J by 5 bases, leaving 15 bases between them. The germline gives CDR1 SGHTA, CDR2 FQGNSA. This CDR3 contains 15 residues. Here the CDR3 DNA reads TGTGCCAGCAGCTGGGTGGGAGGAGACGATCAGCCCCAGCATTTT. Residues: CASSWVGGDDQPQHF. Based on the CDR3 plus reference TRBV7-2 and TRBJ1-5, the full variable domain is GAGVSQSPSNKVTEKGKDVELRCDPISGHTALYWYRQSLGQGLEFLIYFQGNSAPDKSGLPSDRFSAERTGGSVSTLTIQRTQQEDSAVYLCASSWVGGDDQPQHFGDGTRLSIL.

This chain uses TRBV6-1 with TRBJ1-2; perhaps TRBD1 as D (5 bases). The CDR3 sequence is 14 residues long. V dropped 0 bases and J dropped 4 bases, with 9 bases sitting between them. The germline gives CDR1 MNHNS, CDR2 SASEGT. The DNA of the CDR3 is TGTGCCAGCAGTGAAGCCGGGGCGGTCTATGGCTACACCTTC. Residues: CASSEAGAVYGYTF.

The chain links TRBV19 to TRBJ2-1, with 7 bases identical to TRBD1. V shed 5 bases, J shed 7 bases, and the junction held 17 bases outside the gene matches. CDR3 length: 17 amino acids. In germline, CDR1 is LNHDA, CDR2 SQIVND (reference sequence). The CDR3 sequence: CASSEYADRDQGNEQFF. The CDR3 bases are TGTGCCAGTAGTGAGTATGCCGACAGGGATCAGGGGAATGAGCAGTTCTTC.

The J gene is TRBJ2-6, the V gene TRBV4-3, with D perhaps TRBD1 (5 bases). There are 15 residues in the CDR3. Germline V gives CDR1 LGHNA, CDR2 YSLEER. The V and J ends lost 4 bases and 0 bases respectively, with 7 bases between them. CDR3 nucleotides: TGCGCCAGCAGCCTACAGGTCTCTGGGGCCAACGTCCTGACTTTC. Amino acid sequence: CASSLQVSGANVLTF.

The J gene is TRBJ2-5, the V gene TRBV2; D is ambiguous. Germline V lookup: CDR1 SNHLY, CDR2 FYNNEI. Trimming removed 1 base from V and 7 bases from J, with 13 bases in between. CDR3 length: 14 amino acids. The chain's CDR3 is CASSEDVTWGTQYF. CDR3 in DNA: TGTGCCAGCAGTGAAGATGTAACTTGGGGGACCCAGTACTTC.

V and J are TRBV2 and TRBJ1-2; possibly TRBD1 for D (6 bases). Trimming left V 7 bases short and J 4 bases short, with 19 bases between. Germline CDR1 and CDR2: SNHLY and FYNNEI. The CDR3 contains 15 residues. CDR3 bases: TGTGCCAGCATTCGGTCAGGGGTTCTATTCTATGGCTACACCTTC. The encoded protein is CASIRSGVLFYGYTF.